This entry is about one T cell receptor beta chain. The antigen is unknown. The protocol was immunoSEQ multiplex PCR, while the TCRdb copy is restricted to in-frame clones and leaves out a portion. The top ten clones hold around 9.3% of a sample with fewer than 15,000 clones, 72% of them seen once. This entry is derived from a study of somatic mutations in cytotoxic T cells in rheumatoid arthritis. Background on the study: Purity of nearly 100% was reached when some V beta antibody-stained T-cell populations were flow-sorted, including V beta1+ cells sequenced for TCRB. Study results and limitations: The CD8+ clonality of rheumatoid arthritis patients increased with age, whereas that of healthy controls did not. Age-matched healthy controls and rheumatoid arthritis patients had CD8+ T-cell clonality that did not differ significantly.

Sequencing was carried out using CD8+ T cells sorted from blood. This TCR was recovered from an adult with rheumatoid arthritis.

CDR3 amino acids: CASSLSPGTLMNTEAFF. CDR3 bases: TGTGCCAGCAGTTTATCGCCAGGAACCCTCATGAACACTGAAGCTTTCTTT. J is TRBJ1-1 and V is TRBV27, with D hard to call. Trimming stripped 0 bases from V and 0 bases from J, with 14 bases between. The CDR3 is 17 residues long. Per germline, CDR1 MNHEY and CDR2 SMNVEV (reference sequence).